This T cell receptor (beta chain) was identified during a study of regulatory T cells in long-lasting Graves disease. Time point reported: newly diagnosed GD, antithyroid drugs for less than 3 months. From RNA extracted from PBMCs, the TCR library was made. Germline assignment: CDR1 LGHDT and CDR2 YNNKEL (reference sequence). CDR3 length equals 15 residues. V was trimmed by 4 bases and J by 1 base, leaving 12 bases between them. iRepertoire HTBI primers and Arm-PCR of CDR3 regions built TCR beta libraries. From the multiplex PCR reads, TCRdb called clonotypes with MiXCR, one entry per CDR3 protein. This table holds some 200,000 distinct CDR3 sequences, roughly a fifth found once. Overall study findings and caveats: Newly diagnosed disease favored TRBV20-1 and TRBJ2-1 over persistent disease.

The table lists this clonotype with many counts. Antigen: not known. The same data also contributed to another study, on T cells in Graves' hyperthyroidism and ophthalmopathy.

The clonotype originates from a woman in her 30s with Graves disease. The chain has TRBV3-1 and TRBJ2-3, with D possibly TRBD1 on 5 matching bases. The sample here was peripheral blood mononuclear cells (PBMCs), taken at new diagnosis, from a patient treated with antithyroid drugs. CDR3 sequence: CASSRLTGRTDTQYF. The CDR3 DNA follows: TGTGCCAGCAGCCGTTTAACAGGACGCACAGATACGCAGTATTTT.